Below, 17 T cell receptor beta chains from the same sample are listed, as sequenced in a study of blood T cells in healthy people across ages. For the second PCR, which ran for about 6 to 11 cycles, a sample-barcoded 5' primer and a J-beta primer mix were used. From the 5' RACE reads, TCRdb called clonotypes with MiXCR, one entry per CDR3 protein. Of 550,000 to 800,000 distinct CDR3 sequences listed, more than 20% are singletons. The sequenced material came from blood. The receptors stem from a man aged 65 to 85 in good health.

This clonotype was seen a few times. This chain links TRBV5-1 with TRBJ2-6; TRBD1 agrees at 7 bases. The ends lost 0 bases at V and 7 bases at J; junction bases unmatched: 16. Looked up from germline, CDR1 is SGHRS and CDR2 is YFSETQ. The CDR3 has 19 residues. CDR3 nucleotide sequence: TGCGCCAGCAGCTTGGTTCCACAGGGGTCCGGAGATCTCGCCAACGTCCTGACTTTC. This codes for CASSLVPQGSGDLANVLTF.

This clonotype was detected a few times. The V and J genes are TRBV20-1 and TRBJ1-5; 8 bases match TRBD1. CDR1 and CDR2 (germline): DFQATT, SNEGSKA (reference sequence). This CDR3 is built from 15 residues. Trimming took 6 bases from V and 5 from J; bases not matched to a gene: 12. The CDR3 coding sequence is TGCAGTGCCCCTGGTGCTGGACAGGGTGATCAGCCCCAGCATTTT. Translating it yields CSAPGAGQGDQPQHF.

This rearrangement joins TRBV20-1 to TRBJ1-1; no definite D call. The CDR3 totals 13 residues. CDR1 and CDR2 from the germline V gene are DFQATT and SNEGSKA (reference sequence). V was trimmed by 0 bases and J by 7 bases, leaving 12 bases between them. CDR3 protein: CSAREGTIGEAFF. The CDR3 coding sequence is TGCAGTGCTAGAGAGGGAACGATCGGTGAAGCTTTCTTT.

The gene calls are TRBV27 and TRBJ2-7; D remains ambiguous. This CDR3 has 12 residues. Germline lookup yields CDR1 MNHEY and CDR2 SMNVEV (reference sequence). The V end was cut by 0 bases, the J end by 7 bases, with 7 bases between. DNA of the CDR3: TGTGCCAGCAGTTTATCTCTCGGAGAGCAGTACTTC. Translation gives CASSLSLGEQYF.

This clonotype was counted between two and nine times. The CDR3 loop is CASSVHGSGYEQYF. As DNA, the CDR3 is TGTGCCAGCAGCGTCCACGGGAGTGGTTACGAGCAGTACTTC. V gene TRBV9 combines with J gene TRBJ2-7, with a weak D call TRBD2 (6 bases). There are 14 residues in the CDR3. V was cut by 2 bases and J by 4 bases, with 13 bases left in between. Looked up from germline, CDR1 is SGDLS and CDR2 is YYNGEE. The full variable domain, in which reference TRBV9 and TRBJ2-7 provide the parts outside the CDR3, is DSGVTQTPKHLITATGQRVTLRCSPRSGDLSVYWYQQSLDQGLQFLIQYYNGEERAKGNILERFSAQQFPDLHSELNLSSLELGDSALYFCASSVHGSGYEQYFGPGTRLTVT.

This chain links TRBV3-1 with TRBJ1-1; 7 nucleotides align to TRBD1. CDR1 is LGHDT, CDR2 YNNKEL, per germline (reference sequence). The CDR3 sequence is 15 residues long. The V gene end was trimmed by 4 bases and the J gene end by 3 bases; junction bases not matched to a gene: 8. The CDR3 DNA is TGTGCCAGCAGCCTAGGACAGGTGCCCTACACTGAAGCTTTCTTT. Protein sequence: CASSLGQVPYTEAFF.

This clonotype was recorded at least ten times. V gene TRBV6-2 or TRBV6-3 combines with J gene TRBJ1-5; D not resolved. Germline V gene lookup returns CDR1 MNHEY and CDR2 SVGEGT. V lost 5 bases to trimming and J lost 0 bases, with 8 bases between them. The CDR3 is 14 residues long. The CDR3 region has the DNA TGTGCCAGCAGTGACAAGAATAGCAATCAGCCCCAGCATTTT. Its protein is CASSDKNSNQPQHF.

The gene calls are TRBV5-6 and TRBJ1-6, with D unclear. Germline CDR1 is SGHDT and CDR2 is YYEEEE. There are 15 residues in the CDR3. Trimming cost V 3 bases and J 3 bases, with 10 bases left between them. As DNA, the CDR3 is TGTGCCAGCAGCTATACAGCCAGCTATAATTCACCCCTCCACTTT. Protein sequence: CASSYTASYNSPLHF. The variable domain in full, with the rest retrieved from reference TRBV5-6 and TRBJ1-6, is DAGVTQSPTHLIKTRGQQVTLRCSPKSGHDTVSWYQQALGQGPQFIFQYYEEEERQRGNFPDRFSGHQFPNYSSELNVNALLLGDSALYLCASSYTASYNSPLHFGNGTRLTVT.

This clonotype was seen only a few times. The chain combines TRBV6-6 with TRBJ2-2; 8 bases align to TRBD1. Losses at the gene ends were 6 bases for V and 4 bases for J; bases not matched to a gene: 7. The germline CDR1 and CDR2 sequences are MNHNY and SVGAGI (reference sequence). This CDR3 is 15 amino acids long. The CDR3 region is CASSPQGDLTGELFF. CDR3 DNA sequence: TGTGCCAGCAGCCCACAGGGGGACCTCACCGGGGAGCTGTTTTTT.

V is TRBV2 and J is TRBJ2-1, with D maybe TRBD2 (7 bases). CDR1 is SNHLY and CDR2 is FYNNEI in the germline V gene. This CDR3 has 14 amino acids. Trimming shortened V by 2 bases and J by 8 bases, and 13 bases separated the two germline ends. In DNA, the CDR3 is TGTGCCAGCAGTGAAAGGGGGGGTTTCGATGAGCAGTTCTTC. The encoded protein is CASSERGGFDEQFF.

The chain uses TRBV20-1 and TRBJ2-1; TRBD2 matches 12 bases. V trimming: 0 bases; J trimming: 1 base; junction bases outside the gene matches: 4. CDR1 DFQATT and CDR2 SNEGSKA come from the germline V gene (reference sequence). The CDR3 loop spans 17 amino acids. The CDR3 bases are TGCAGTGCTAGAGATGGACTAGCGGGGCCTTCCTACAATGAGCAGTTCTTC. This gives the protein CSARDGLAGPSYNEQFF.

This clonotype was detected only a few times. V gene TRBV20-1 combines with J gene TRBJ2-7; 7 nucleotides line up with TRBD1. Unmatched junction bases numbered 9, after V lost 3 bases and J lost 4 bases. Germline V gives CDR1 DFQATT, CDR2 SNEGSKA (reference sequence). CDR3 length equals 14 residues. Here the CDR3 DNA reads TGCAGTGCTAGCCAGGGACAGATTTTTTACGAGCAGTACTTC. This codes for CSASQGQIFYEQYF.

The chain joins TRBV27 to TRBJ2-7; possibly TRBD1 or TRBD2 for D (5 bases each). CDR1 is MNHEY, CDR2 SMNVEV, per germline (reference sequence). The CDR3 has 14 amino acids. The V gene lost 6 bases and the J gene lost 3 bases, with 15 bases spanning the gap. Written as DNA, the CDR3 is TGTGCCAGCAGAGGTATTGGGGGAATCTACGAGCAGTACTTC. This translates into CASRGIGGIYEQYF.

The chain joins TRBV12-3 or TRBV12-4 to TRBJ2-4; D remains ambiguous. Trimming removed 3 bases from V and 14 bases from J, with 11 bases in between. The CDR3 has 11 residues. The chain's CDR3 is CASSFGVFEYF. The CDR3 coding sequence is TGTGCCAGCAGTTTTGGGGTCTTCGAGTACTTC.

The V call is TRBV5-6, the J call TRBJ2-7; D ambiguous. This CDR3 is built from 14 residues. V was shortened by 4 bases and J by 2 bases, with 13 bases between the two germline ends. Germline CDR1 SGHDT, CDR2 YYEEEE. CDR3 protein: CASSIPDGAYEQYF. CDR3 in DNA: TGTGCCAGCAGCATTCCGGACGGTGCCTACGAGCAGTACTTC.

V is TRBV3-1 and J is TRBJ2-5; 8 bases align to TRBD2. The CDR3 is made up of 16 amino acids. Germline assignment: CDR1 LGHDT and CDR2 YNNKEL (reference sequence). V lost 0 bases and J lost 5; bases outside the gene matches: 8. This chain's CDR3 is CASSQEGTSGHETQYF. In DNA form, the CDR3 reads TGTGCCAGCAGCCAAGAAGGCACTAGCGGCCATGAGACCCAGTACTTC.

The chain employs TRBV20-1 and TRBJ1-6; no reliable D call. The V gene lost 3 bases and the J gene lost 12 bases, with 15 bases spanning the gap. This CDR3 spans 13 amino acids. Germline CDR1 reads DFQATT; CDR2 reads SNEGSKA (reference sequence). In nucleotides, the CDR3 is TGCAGTGCTAGGGTCAGTTCGGCTCAACCCCTCCACTTT. Amino acids: CSARVSSAQPLHF.